The 29 T cell receptor beta chains given below trace back to one sample, sequenced in a study of T cells in Graves' hyperthyroidism and ophthalmopathy (dated by TCRdb to between 2018 and 2021). Library preparation employed multiplex PCR. The sequencing machine was an Illumina HiSeq 2000. The TCR beta CDR3 regions were amplified from the RNA transcripts. For the first round of RT-PCR on the TCR CDR3, the HTBI primer set was used together with the Qiagen OneStep RT-PCR kit. TCRdb reran the public reads through fastp at Q25 and MiXCR, keeping productive beta chains. Each CDR3 protein gets just one entry, which takes the most common genes and DNA from the rows behind it. The sample table lists about 640,000 distinct CDR3 sequences, about 45% of them with a count of one. Of the sample, roughly 7.2% is held by the ten largest clones. The sample was peripheral blood or thyroid tissue (not recorded which). The receptors originated from an adult man with Graves' disease, either hyperthyroidism or ophthalmopathy (not recorded which).

The rearrangement uses TRBV9 and TRBJ1-1; D is undetermined. Germline assignment: CDR1 SGDLS and CDR2 YYNGEE. The CDR3 consists of 14 residues. Trimming shortened V by 0 bases and J by 5 bases, and 11 bases separated the two germline ends. The DNA of the CDR3 is TGTGCCAGCAGCGTAGGAAGTATGCAGACTGAAGCTTTCTTT. Translated: CASSVGSMQTEAFF.

The V call is TRBV20-1, the J call TRBJ1-4; 10 bases map to TRBD1. The CDR3 runs 14 residues. Trimming removed 4 bases from V and 7 bases from J; junction bases left unmatched: 6. CDR1 and CDR2 from the germline V gene are DFQATT and SNEGSKA (reference sequence). CDR3 bases: TGCAGTGCTACTCGACAGGGGGCGGCTGAAAAACTGTTTTTT. This encodes CSATRQGAAEKLFF.

A note on this clonotype: It is likely a read error, because the conserved phenylalanine at the end of the CDR3 is missing. This chain connects TRBV6-2 or TRBV6-3 to TRBJ2-7; TRBD1 matches 11 bases. Germline assignment: CDR1 MNHEY and CDR2 SVGEGT. Germline trimming cut 8 bases from V and 0 bases from J; bases unmatched to any gene: 3. The CDR3 sequence is 14 residues long. CDR3 sequence: CASVGTGGSYEQYL. CDR3 nucleotide sequence: TGTGCCAGCGTTGGGACAGGGGGCTCCTACGAGCAGTACCTC.

The chain is built from TRBV29-1 and TRBJ1-1; TRBD1 is a possible D gene (6 bases). CDR1 is SQVTM and CDR2 is ANQGSEA in the germline V gene. The CDR3 runs 12 residues. Trimming stripped 7 bases from V and 5 bases from J, with 14 bases between. The CDR3 DNA sequence: TGCAGCGAGGGTAGGGGGGTGACTGAAGCTTTCTTT. Its protein product is CSEGRGVTEAFF. Complete variable domain (other parts from reference TRBV29-1 and TRBJ1-1): SAVISQKPSRDICQRGTSLTIQCQVDSQVTMMFWYRQQPGQSLTLIATANQGSEATYESGFVIDKFPISRPNLTFSTLTVSNMSPEDSSIYLCSEGRGVTEAFFGQGTRLTVV.

To note about this clonotype: Possible read error: a much larger clone is one base away. The gene calls are TRBV7-2 and TRBJ1-2; D may be TRBD1 (6 bases). CDR1 is SGHTA, CDR2 FQGNSA, per germline. The CDR3 runs 13 residues. The CDR3 DNA is TGTGCCGGCAGCTTAGTGACAGGTTATGGCTACACCTTC. This translates into CAGSLVTGYGYTF.

In its sample, this clonotype is medium-sized. This rearrangement joins TRBV24-1 to TRBJ2-5; the D gene is possibly TRBD1 (6 bases). The V end lost 5 bases, the J end lost 3 bases, and 18 bases lay between the germline ends. The germline V gene encodes CDR1 KGHDR and CDR2 SFDVKD. CDR3 size: 16 residues. CDR3 in amino acids: CATSAGQTGDKETQYF. The CDR3 region has the DNA TGTGCCACCAGTGCGGGCCAGACCGGGGACAAAGAGACCCAGTACTTC.

The chain uses TRBV24-1 and TRBJ1-5, with 11 bases that match TRBD1. Trimming removed 7 bases from V and 11 bases from J; junction bases left unmatched: 12. Germline V gene lookup returns CDR1 KGHDR and CDR2 SFDVKD. The CDR3 runs 15 residues. CDR3 sequence reads: CATSRTGGVGETQHF. In DNA, the CDR3 is TGTGCCACCAGCCGGACAGGGGGCGTCGGGGAGACCCAGCATTTT.

This clonotype was counted only a few times. The chain joins TRBV2 to TRBJ2-7; TRBD2 might be the D (6 bases). This CDR3 comprises 16 residues. Trimming removed 6 bases from V and 2 bases from J, with 20 bases in between. Germline-derived CDR1 and CDR2 are SNHLY and FYNNEI. The CDR3 DNA reads TGTGCCAGCAGCACCTTAGATAGCGGACCTACCTACGAGCAGTACTTC. It translates to CASSTLDSGPTYEQYF.

For this clonotype: Germline and junction disagree at one end, which may indicate a read error. The rearrangement links TRBV24-1 to TRBJ1-6, with TRBD1 matching over 8 bases. CDR3 length equals 17 residues. CDR1 is KGHDR and CDR2 is SFDVKD in the germline V gene. The CDR3 sequence is CATGDNRDRKLNSPLHF. Written as DNA, the CDR3 is TGTGCCACCGGTGATAACCGGGACAGGAAATTAAATTCACCCCTCCACTTT.

The chain combines TRBV25-1 with TRBJ1-2; 7 bases align to TRBD1. The CDR3 sequence is 13 residues long. V was pared by 6 bases and J by 3 bases, with 4 bases of the junction left unmatched. In germline, CDR1 is MGHDK, CDR2 SYGVNS. CDR3 coding DNA: TGTGCCAGCAGGCCAGGGGGGGACTATGGCTACACCTTC. Translating gives CASRPGGDYGYTF.

The rearrangement links TRBV9 to TRBJ2-7; D is unclear. The V end lost 0 bases, the J end lost 4 bases, and 11 bases lay between the germline ends. The CDR3 consists of 14 residues. The germline V gene encodes CDR1 SGDLS and CDR2 YYNGEE. The CDR3 loop is CASSVARSDYEQYF. Written as DNA, the CDR3 is TGTGCCAGCAGCGTAGCTCGGAGCGATTACGAGCAGTACTTC.

In regard to this clonotype: Relative to the germline gene, one junction end is altered; a read error may explain this. This chain links TRBV15 with TRBJ2-7; 13 bases agree with TRBD2. This CDR3 has 15 residues. Germline CDR1 and CDR2: LNHNV and YYDKDF (reference sequence). The CDR3 protein is CATSGDTSGRVEQYF. The CDR3 DNA reads as TGTGCCACCAGCGGAGATACTAGCGGGAGGGTCGAGCAGTACTTC.

The chain carries TRBV2 and TRBJ2-5; the D is unclear. The CDR3 covers 14 residues. The V end was cut by 5 bases, the J end by 2 bases, with 12 bases between. CDR1 and CDR2 from the germline V gene are SNHLY and FYNNEI. CDR3 coding DNA: TGTGCCAGCAGTCCCCGACATTTACAAGAGACCCAGTACTTC. Translating it yields CASSPRHLQETQYF.

This clonotype came up many times. The J gene is TRBJ2-2, the V gene TRBV2; weak D call: TRBD2 (5 bases). The germline V gene encodes CDR1 SNHLY and CDR2 FYNNEI. The length of the CDR3 is 14 residues. The V end lost 6 bases, the J end lost 0 bases, and 8 bases lay between the germline ends. In nucleotides, the CDR3 is TGTGCCAGCAGGACGCGGGCGAACACCGGGGAGCTGTTTTTT. The encoded protein is CASRTRANTGELFF.

The V and J genes are TRBV29-1 and TRBJ2-5; 7 nucleotides line up with TRBD1. Germline CDR1 SQVTM, CDR2 ANQGSEA. The CDR3 covers 11 residues. Trimming at V came to 8 bases and at J to 2 bases, leaving 2 bases not matched to a gene. The DNA for the CDR3 is TGCAGCACGGGACAGCAAGAGACCCAGTACTTC. Translating gives CSTGQQETQYF.

The genes are TRBV5-1 and TRBJ1-5; unclear D gene. The ends were cut back, 5 bases at V and 4 bases at J, with 10 bases in the middle. Germline CDR1 SGHRS, CDR2 YFSETQ. CDR3 length equals 13 residues. The CDR3 loop is CASSGQPNQPQHF. DNA for the CDR3: TGCGCCAGCAGTGGGCAGCCGAATCAGCCCCAGCATTTT.

This clonotype was counted between two and nine times. This chain uses TRBV10-3 with TRBJ1-1; D remains ambiguous. Germline CDR1 ENHRY, CDR2 SYGVKD. There are 14 residues in the CDR3. V lost 6 bases to trimming and J lost 2 bases, with 13 bases between them. The CDR3 nucleotides read TGTGCCATCAGCACCCTACAAGGAAACACTGAAGCTTTCTTT. Protein: CAISTLQGNTEAFF.

This clonotype was counted between two and nine times. The chain carries TRBV15 and TRBJ1-2; TRBD1 matches 9 bases. From germline, CDR1 is LNHNV and CDR2 YYDKDF (reference sequence). The CDR3 is made up of 17 amino acids. Trimming cost V 2 bases and J 3 bases; bases outside gene matches: 10. The CDR3 nucleotides read TGTGCCACCAGCAGATATAACGGACAGGGGCTTGACTATGGCTACACCTTC. It codes for CATSRYNGQGLDYGYTF. The full variable domain, its missing parts supplied by reference TRBV15 and TRBJ1-2, is DAMVIQNPRYQVTQFGKPVTLSCSQTLNHNVMYWYQQKSSQAPKLLFHYYDKDFNNEADTPDNFQSRRPNTSFCFLDIRSPGLGDTAMYLCATSRYNGQGLDYGYTFGSGTRLTVV.

A word on this clonotype: Given a much more abundant clone one base away, this may be a read error. The rearrangement links TRBV20-1 to TRBJ2-7, with TRBD2 matching over 10 bases. Germline trimming cut 4 bases from V and 2 bases from J; bases unmatched to any gene: 5. Germline V CDR1 and CDR2: DFQATT, SNEGSKA (reference sequence). CDR3 length equals 14 residues. The CDR3 region is CSAKAGGRPYEQYF. CDR3 coding DNA: TGCAGTGCTAAAGCGGGAGGGCGACCCTACGAGCAGTACTTC.

J is TRBJ2-6 and V is TRBV29-1, with D unresolved. Germline values: CDR1 SQVTM, CDR2 ANQGSEA. With 6 bases removed from V and 0 bases from J, the gap between germline ends came to 6 bases. The CDR3 has 13 residues. In DNA form, the CDR3 reads TGCAGCGTACAACTCTCTGGGGCCAACGTCCTGACTTTC. Residues: CSVQLSGANVLTF.

This clonotype was detected ten times or more. V gene TRBV10-3 combines with J gene TRBJ1-1; 11 nucleotides agree with TRBD1. The CDR3 totals 15 residues. With V trimmed by 0 bases and J by 6 bases, 3 bases remained unmatched. The germline V gene encodes CDR1 ENHRY and CDR2 SYGVKD. The CDR3 here is CAISESDRGLAEAFF. CDR3 nucleotides: TGTGCCATCAGTGAGTCGGACAGGGGGCTCGCTGAAGCTTTCTTT.

The chain has TRBV6-2 or TRBV6-3 and TRBJ1-2, with D possibly matching TRBD1 (5 bases). The CDR3 sequence is 12 residues long. Germline assignment: CDR1 MNHEY and CDR2 SVGEGT. V lost 2 bases, J lost 8 bases, and 9 bases lay in between. CDR3 nucleotide sequence: TGTGCCAGCAGTTACAGGGACTTCGGCTACACCTTC. It is translated as CASSYRDFGYTF.

This clonotype was counted at least ten times. The chain recombines TRBV2 with TRBJ1-3; 9 nucleotides agree with TRBD1. The germline CDR1 and CDR2 sequences are SNHLY and FYNNEI. V lost 3 bases and J lost 4; bases outside the gene matches: 4. This CDR3 contains 15 residues. Written as DNA, the CDR3 is TGTGCCAGCAGTGAGGACAGGGGAGAAGGAAACACCATATATTTT. Encoded protein: CASSEDRGEGNTIYF. Using reference TRBV2 and TRBJ1-3 for the parts outside the CDR3, the full variable domain is EPEVTQTPSHQVTQMGQEVILRCVPISNHLYFYWYRQILGQKVEFLVSFYNNEISEKSEIFDDQFSVERPDGSNFTLKIRSTKLEDSAMYFCASSEDRGEGNTIYFGEGSWLTVV.

The table lists this clonotype with a few counts. CDR3 DNA sequence: TGTGCCATCACGGACAGGCGCACCGGGGAGCTGTTTTTT. Protein product: CAITDRRTGELFF. The chain employs TRBV6-1 and TRBJ2-2, with TRBD1 matching 7 bases. Germline trimming cut 10 bases from V and 4 bases from J; bases unmatched to any gene: 6. This CDR3 has 13 amino acids. The germline V gene has CDR1 MNHNS and CDR2 SASEGT.

In its sample, this clonotype was seen many times. The genes are TRBV25-1 and TRBJ1-2; no definite D call. Between the trimmed V and J ends, which lost 1 base and 4 bases, there was a span of 13 bases. Germline assignment: CDR1 MGHDK and CDR2 SYGVNS. The CDR3 loop spans 15 amino acids. This CDR3 reads CASSESTRPAYGYTF. In DNA, the CDR3 is TGTGCCAGCAGTGAATCCACGCGACCCGCCTATGGCTACACCTTC.

The genes are TRBV7-9 and TRBJ2-5; a weak D match, TRBD2 (5 bases). V lost 5 bases to trimming and J lost 7 bases, with 14 bases between them. This CDR3 comprises 13 residues. Germline V gene lookup returns CDR1 SEHNR and CDR2 FQNEAQ (reference sequence). The CDR3 spells CASSQDTGRTQYF. CDR3 coding DNA: TGTGCCAGCAGCCAAGACACGGGGAGGACCCAGTACTTC.

J is TRBJ1-1 and V is TRBV12-3 or TRBV12-4; D not certain. The CDR3 loop spans 14 amino acids. V was pared by 9 bases and J by 0 bases, with 14 bases between. The CDR3 DNA reads as TGTGCCAGTTATGGAGGGTATATGAACACTGAAGCTTTCTTT. This encodes CASYGGYMNTEAFF.

The chain links TRBV7-2 to TRBJ1-1; 9 bases agree with TRBD1. The trim removed 4 bases at V and 4 bases at J, leaving 13 bases unmatched. The CDR3 loop spans 17 amino acids. Germline values: CDR1 SGHTA, CDR2 FQGNSA. CDR3 amino acids: CASSSQAPGQGFTEAFF. DNA for the CDR3: TGTGCCAGCAGCTCCCAAGCCCCGGGACAGGGCTTCACTGAAGCTTTCTTT.

The V gene is TRBV10-3, the J gene TRBJ1-1, with a weak D call TRBD1 (5 bases). Deletions cut 5 bases from V and 3 bases from J, with 19 bases between. This CDR3 spans 16 amino acids. From germline, CDR1 is ENHRY and CDR2 SYGVKD. As DNA, the CDR3 is TGTGCCATCAGTTACGGGGCAGGGACCTTTGACACTGAAGCTTTCTTT. Protein sequence: CAISYGAGTFDTEAFF.